What follows describes a single TCR beta chain. The antigen is unknown. This specimen belongs to a study of cytomegalovirus exposure and HLA in healthy donors. Study-wide results and limits: Per a later analysis, HLA-associated TCR beta chains showed more clonal expansion than other, equally common TCR beta chains. The majority of CMV-associated TCR beta chains were reported as apparently HLA-restricted in a later analysis.

V gave up 8 bases and J gave up 2 bases, with 15 bases separating them. Germline lookup yields CDR1 MNHEY and CDR2 SMNVEV (reference sequence). The CDR3 consists of 14 residues. In the PCR, 60 Vbeta and 13 Jbeta primers were used. Sequencing was performed with immunoSEQ multiplex PCR; in TCRdb, only in-frame clones are kept and a portion is missing. The repertoire consists of approximately 170,000 clones, with 70% to 80% occurring once and the leading ten covering about 2.2%. The sequenced sample consisted of PBMCs. The V and J genes are TRBV27 and TRBJ1-1; TRBD1 is a possible D gene (6 bases). This TCR came from a woman aged 45-60 years in good health and CMV-seronegative. The CDR3 DNA is TGTGCCAGCCTGCAAGTACAGGGAAACACTGAAGCTTTCTTT. This codes for CASLQVQGNTEAFF.